This T cell receptor (beta chain) is from a study of T cells after posttransplantation cyclophosphamide. Per germline, CDR1 MNHEY and CDR2 SMNVEV (reference sequence). The CDR3 consists of 15 residues. With 1 base clipped from V and 4 bases from J, the junction kept 5 bases outside the gene matches. This clone was seen at least ten times. Clones were read by immunoSEQ multiplex PCR, and TCRdb kept only the in-frame ones, dropping some. The sample contains around 28,000 clones, none of them singletons. The J gene is TRBJ1-2, the V gene TRBV27, with 8 positions matching TRBD1. What was sequenced was PBMCs. The receptor was isolated from a woman aged 60-70 years in good health, CMV-negative, and a related stem cell transplant donor. For the CDR3, the DNA is TGTGCCAGCAGTTTATATAGGACAGGGCGCTATGGCTACACCTTC. Its translation is CASSLYRTGRYGYTF.